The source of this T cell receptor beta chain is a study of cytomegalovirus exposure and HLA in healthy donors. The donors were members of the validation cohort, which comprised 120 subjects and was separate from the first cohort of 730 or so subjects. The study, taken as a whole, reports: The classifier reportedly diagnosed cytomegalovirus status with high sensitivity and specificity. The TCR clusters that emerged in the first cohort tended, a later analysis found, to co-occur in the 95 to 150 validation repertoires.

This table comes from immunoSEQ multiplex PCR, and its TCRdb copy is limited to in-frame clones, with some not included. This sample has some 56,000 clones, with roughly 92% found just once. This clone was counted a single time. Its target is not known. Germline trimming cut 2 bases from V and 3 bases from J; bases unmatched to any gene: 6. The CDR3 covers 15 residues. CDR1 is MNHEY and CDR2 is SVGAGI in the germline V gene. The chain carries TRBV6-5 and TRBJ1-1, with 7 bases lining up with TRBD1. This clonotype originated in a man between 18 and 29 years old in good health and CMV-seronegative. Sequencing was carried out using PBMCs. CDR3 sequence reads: CASSYRGRADTEAFF. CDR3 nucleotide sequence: TGTGCCAGCAGTTACAGGGGGCGGGCAGACACTGAAGCTTTCTTT.